The source of this T cell receptor beta chain is a study of a mutant IDH1 vaccine in newly diagnosed glioma. The overall study: In some groups vaccination began 4-6 weeks post-radiotherapy; others received it with temozolomide. There were approximately 60% males and approximately 38% females among treated patients, whose mean age was about 40 years.

TCRdb keeps only in-frame clones here, not all; method: immunoSEQ multiplex PCR. The sample lists about 48,000 clones, under 85% occurring once. With regard to this clone: Its antigen remains unknown.

The junction had 5 bases not matched to a gene; V was cut back by 1 base and J by 3 bases. The germline V gene encodes CDR1 MGHRA and CDR2 YSYEKL. This CDR3 is built from 16 residues. Time point noted: week 35, safety follow-up. Each vaccine dose was 300 ug of mutant IDH1 20-mer peptide, with topical imiquimod. The chain carries TRBV4-1 and TRBJ2-1; 8 bases are a match to TRBD2. The specimen comprised PBMCs, sampled from a glioma patient whose treatment included an IDH1 peptide vaccine. This receptor was obtained from a man aged 35 to 55 with glioma. CDR3: CASSQATGGLYNEQFF. Written as DNA, the CDR3 is TGCGCCAGCAGCCAAGCGACGGGGGGGCTCTACAATGAGCAGTTCTTC.